Listed here is a single T cell receptor beta chain. V shed 4 bases and J 10 bases; nucleotides not matched to a gene: 8. This CDR3 region has 15 residues. Germline values: CDR1 LNHDA, CDR2 SQIVND (reference sequence). The sample comes from a study of shared clonotypes between healthy human individuals. The repertoire was sequenced with immunoSEQ multiplex PCR; TCRdb's copy has only in-frame clones and lacks some. The sample includes 1.5 million to 2.5 million clones, just under 95% of them seen just once. Selected positively for CCR7 and CD45RO-negative, naive CD8 cells excluded terminally differentiated effector memory CD45RA+ cells. Every donor was a Caucasian adult from Nashville, Tennessee.

The sequence came from a man aged 18 to 30 in good health. The specimen sequenced was naive CD8+ T cells sorted from blood. This chain connects TRBV19 to TRBJ1-6, with 9 bases that match TRBD1. CDR3 sequence: CASSTGTGLESPLHF. The CDR3 bases are TGTGCCAGTAGTACCGGGACAGGGTTAGAGTCACCCCTCCACTTT. Supplemented by reference TRBV19 and TRBJ1-6, the full variable domain reads DGGITQSPKYLFRKEGQNVTLSCEQNLNHDAMYWYRQDPGQGLRLIYYSQIVNDFQKGDIAEGYSVSREKKESFPLTVTSAQKNPTAFYLCASSTGTGLESPLHFGNGTRLTVT.